The clone carrying this T cell receptor beta chain was detected once. Profiled with immunoSEQ multiplex PCR; TCRdb holds only in-frame clones, not every one. The sample holds approximately 150,000 clones, roughly 80% seen once. These data are taken from a study of blood T cell repertoires in COVID-19. Study summary: T cells, B-cell-depleted T cells, or PBMCs provided the cDNA or gDNA that served as material.

The CDR3 consists of 13 residues. Germline V gives CDR1 MNHEY, CDR2 SVGAGI. J lost 1 base, V lost 7 bases, and 2 bases had no gene match. The gene calls are TRBV6-5 and TRBJ2-3; 7 bases agree with TRBD2. The sample comprised peripheral blood. The receptor was isolated from a man aged 45-65 years with acute or convalescent COVID-19. The CDR3 protein is CASKRGGTDTQYF. CDR3 coding DNA: TGTGCCAGCAAGCGGGGTGGCACAGATACGCAGTATTTT.